The next 8 T cell receptor beta chains were all read from a single sample in a study of type 1 regulatory T cells. The study's findings and limits: Type 1 regulatory T cells had a more restricted TCR repertoire than non-type 1 regulatory T cells.

TCRdb analysed the reads with MiXCR anew, one entry per CDR3 protein. The sample comprises tens of thousands of distinct CDR3 sequences, less than 25% of which are singletons, and 8.3% rests with the top ten. The antigens these receptors bind are not known. The sequencing input was cultured type 1 regulatory T (Tr1) cells, either the whole culture or a sorted fraction (not recorded which). The receptor set was obtained from a human donor in good health.

This clonotype has a handful of counts. The chain couples TRBV20-1 to TRBJ1-4, with TRBD1 as a possible D gene (6 bases). Trimming stripped 6 bases from V and 4 bases from J, with 18 bases between. The CDR3 runs to 15 residues. Germline assignment: CDR1 DFQATT and CDR2 SNEGSKA (reference sequence). The DNA of the CDR3 is TGCAGTGCCAAGGGGGTCGGACAGATTAATGAAAAACTGTTTTTT. It specifies CSAKGVGQINEKLFF.

This clonotype appeared once. The chain combines TRBV5-1 with TRBJ1-1; the D is unclear. V shed 4 bases and J shed 1 base, with 14 bases lying between them. Germline CDR1 and CDR2: SGHRS and YFSETQ. There are 15 residues in the CDR3. CDR3 bases: TGCGCCAGCAGCACCGAAGGACGGACGAACACTGAAGCTTTCTTT. It encodes CASSTEGRTNTEAFF.

This clonotype was counted between two and nine times. This chain uses TRBV29-1 with TRBJ1-1; possible D gene TRBD1, 6 bases. Trimming removed 6 bases from V and 6 bases from J, with 14 bases in between. The germline V gene has CDR1 SQVTM and CDR2 ANQGSEA. The CDR3 length is 12 residues. The CDR3 region has the DNA TGCAGCGTCGCTGGGGGCAGAGCTGAAGCTTTCTTT. Amino acid sequence: CSVAGGRAEAFF.

This clonotype was observed at least ten times. This rearrangement joins TRBV29-1 to TRBJ1-1; D uncertain. This CDR3 is 13 amino acids long. Germline V gene lookup returns CDR1 SQVTM and CDR2 ANQGSEA. V was pared by 6 bases and J by 1 base, with 12 bases between. This CDR3 reads CSVDRPENTEAFF. CDR3 DNA: TGCAGCGTCGATAGACCAGAGAACACTGAAGCTTTCTTT.

On this clonotype itself: Germline and junction disagree at one end, which may indicate a read error. This rearrangement joins TRBV28 to TRBJ1-5; D not resolved. The CDR3 runs to 14 residues. CDR1 is MDHEN, CDR2 SYDVKM, per germline. This chain's CDR3 is CASSLSVGNQPRHF. The DNA of the CDR3 is TGTGCCAGCAGTTTAAGTGTTGGAAATCAGCCCCGGCATTTT.

This chain links TRBV5-1 with TRBJ2-3, with D tentatively TRBD1 (5 bases). The length of the CDR3 is 16 residues. Trimming left V 4 bases short and J 1 base short, with 16 bases between. Germline assignment: CDR1 SGHRS and CDR2 YFSETQ. In DNA, the CDR3 is TGCGCCAGCAGCCCGTCAGGGCCTTGGGGCACAGATACGCAGTATTTT. Its translation: CASSPSGPWGTDTQYF.

This chain uses TRBV12-3 or TRBV12-4 with TRBJ2-3, with 8 bases identical to TRBD2. This CDR3 spans 14 amino acids. V lost 8 bases and J lost 6; bases outside the gene matches: 10. The DNA of the CDR3 is TGTGCCAGCGGGTTAGCGGGACCTGGGGATACGCAGTATTTT. The encoded protein is CASGLAGPGDTQYF.

The chain links TRBV5-1 to TRBJ2-7; TRBD2 matches at 12 bases. CDR3 length: 16 amino acids. From germline, CDR1 is SGHRS and CDR2 YFSETQ. J was trimmed by 3 bases and V by 3 bases; bases with no gene match: 7. CDR3 sequence: CASSSGLAGRNYEQYF. Written as DNA, the CDR3 is TGCGCCAGCAGCTCCGGACTAGCGGGACGGAACTACGAGCAGTACTTC.